This T cell receptor beta chain was captured by sequencing in a study of PD-L1 blockade in urothelial cancer. Overall study: Men with urothelial cancer arising in the bladder made up about 90% of the roughly 29 patients. Samples of blood were analyzed 3 weeks (second dose) and 6 weeks after treatment start. Among blood samples, the median T cell count was roughly 150,000.

Method: immunoSEQ multiplex PCR; TCRdb's copy keeps in-frame clones and lacks some. The table lists about 51,000 clones, roughly 86% of them singletons. Study findings and constraints: For durable-benefit patients, tumor-associated blood clones expanded more at 3 weeks.

The time point was: pretreatment peripheral blood. To note about this clone: Its antigen is currently unknown.

The V and J ends lost 1 base and 7 bases, in that order; junction bases with no gene match: 8. CDR1 SGHRS and CDR2 YFSETQ come from the germline V gene. The CDR3 spans 16 residues. The sample in question was PBMCs, obtained around atezolizumab (anti-PD-L1) treatment. V gene TRBV5-1 combines with J gene TRBJ2-2; 9 bases align to TRBD2. This TCR derives from a man in his 60s with urothelial cancer. The CDR3 nucleotides read TGCGCCAGCAGCTTGCGAGCGGGAGGCCACGGCGGGGAGCTGTTTTTT. Its translation is CASSLRAGGHGGELFF.